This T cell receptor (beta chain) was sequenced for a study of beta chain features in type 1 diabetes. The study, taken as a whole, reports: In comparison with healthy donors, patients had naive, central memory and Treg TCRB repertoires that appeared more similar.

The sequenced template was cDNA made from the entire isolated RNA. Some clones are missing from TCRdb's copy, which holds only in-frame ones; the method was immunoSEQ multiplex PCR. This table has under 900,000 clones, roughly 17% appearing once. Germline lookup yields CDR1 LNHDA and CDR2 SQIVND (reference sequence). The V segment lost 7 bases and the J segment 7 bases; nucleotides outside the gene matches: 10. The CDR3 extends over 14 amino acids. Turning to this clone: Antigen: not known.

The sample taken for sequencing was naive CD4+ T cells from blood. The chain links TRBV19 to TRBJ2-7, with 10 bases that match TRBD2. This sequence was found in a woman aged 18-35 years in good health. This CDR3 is CASKDTSGTWEQYF. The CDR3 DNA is TGTGCCAGTAAAGATACTAGCGGGACTTGGGAGCAGTACTTC.